This is a list of T cell receptor beta chains from one sample in a study of blood T cell repertoires in COVID-19. The table came from immunoSEQ multiplex PCR; TCRdb's copy has only in-frame clones and leaves some out. The table has about half a million clones, 80% to 90% seen once. The sequencing input was peripheral blood. All receptors derive from a human donor in a cohort sampled during active COVID-19. CDR3s include the opening cysteine and the closing phenylalanine or tryptophan. Fields, in order: J gene, V gene, clone size, D gene, CDR3 DNA, CDR3 protein. A D gene is named only where the DNA matches it firmly. Expanded clones are given a class, and other clones once, few, many or no size at all.

TRBJ1-5	TRBV4-1	.	.	TGCGCCAGCAGCCATGGACTGATTAATCAGCCCCAGCATTTT	CASSHGLINQPQHF
TRBJ2-2	TRBV7-9	.	TRBD2	TGTGCCAGCAGCTTAAGTTCCCTAGCGGGGATAAACACCGGGGAGCTGTTTTTT	CASSLSSLAGINTGELFF
TRBJ2-1	TRBV3-1/TRBV3-2	.	.	TGTGCCAGCAGCCAAGAAGGCCGGGAGTGGAATGAGCAGTTCTTC	CASSQEGREWNEQFF
TRBJ2-3	TRBV6-2/TRBV6-3	few	TRBD2	TGTGCCAGCAGTGACCGACTAGCGGGGGATACGCAGTATTTT	CASSDRLAGDTQYF
TRBJ1-3	TRBV19	.	.	TGTGCCAGTAGTATCTCTGGGAGGGGGGAGTCTGGAAACACCATATATTTT	CASSISGRGESGNTIYF
TRBJ2-3	TRBV28	.	TRBD2	TGTGCCAGCAGCGGCGGGACTAGCGGGAGCGTGAGTACGCAGTATTTT	CASSGGTSGSVSTQYF
TRBJ2-1	TRBV5-1	.	TRBD2	TGCGCCAGCAGCTCCCGACTCCTTGCGGGAGGGCGGGGCGATGAGCAGTTCTTC	CASSSRLLAGGRGDEQFF
TRBJ2-1	TRBV19	few	TRBD1	TGTGCCAGTAGCATCACGGGACAGCTTTCCAATGAGCAGTTCTTC	CASSITGQLSNEQFF
TRBJ1-1	TRBV19	.	.	TGTGCCAGTAGTGGCCGGGGGAACACTGAAGCTTTCTTT	CASSGRGNTEAFF
TRBJ1-1	TRBV3-1/TRBV3-2	.	TRBD1	TGTGCCAGCGTCAATCTGGGGACAGAAGAAGCTTTCTTT	CASVNLGTEEAFF
TRBJ1-5	TRBV19	.	TRBD1	TGTGCCAGTAGTATACAGACAGGGAACAATCAGCCCCAGCATTTT	CASSIQTGNNQPQHF
TRBJ1-5	TRBV6-5	.	.	TGTGCCAGCAGTCGGACTTCTTCCAATCAGCCCCAGCATTTT	CASSRTSSNQPQHF
TRBJ2-3	TRBV28	.	TRBD1	TGTGCCAGCAGTACGAAGACAGGGGGCACAGATACGCAGTATTTT	CASSTKTGGTDTQYF
TRBJ1-1	TRBV3-1/TRBV3-2	.	.	TGTGCCAGCAGCCCCCTCGGAAGTCGCGGTGAAGCTTTCTTT	CASSPLGSRGEAFF
TRBJ1-2	TRBV6-5	.	TRBD1	TGTGCCAGCAGTTCCCCGGACAGGGGGAACTATGGCTACACCTTC	CASSSPDRGNYGYTF
TRBJ2-2	TRBV7-9	.	TRBD2	TGTGCCAGCAGCCCGGGACTAGCGGGTCTGAACACCGGGGAGCTGTTTTTT	CASSPGLAGLNTGELFF
TRBJ2-4	TRBV11-3	.	TRBD2	TGTGCCAGCAGCTTAGATCTTACTAGCGGGAGAAGAGGACTAGCCAAAAACATTCAGTACTTC	CASSLDLTSGRRGLAKNIQYF
TRBJ2-2	TRBV7-9	.	.	TGTGCCAGCAGCCCAGCGCGGTGGGACACCGGGGAGCTGTTTTTT	CASSPARWDTGELFF
TRBJ2-7	TRBV5-1	.	TRBD1	TGCGCCAGCAGCTTGGCTGGGACAGGATTCATCTACGAGCAGTACTTC	CASSLAGTGFIYEQYF
TRBJ2-3	TRBV28	.	TRBD2	TGTGCCAGCAGTCAAACTAGCGCAGATACGCAGTATTTT	CASSQTSADTQYF
TRBJ1-2	TRBV7-2	.	TRBD1	TGTGCCAGCAGCTTAGCAGCGAGGCAGGGGGCTGACTATGGCTACACCTTC	CASSLAARQGADYGYTF
TRBJ2-7	TRBV5-4	.	TRBD2	TGTGCCAGCAGCTTGGCTAGCGGGAGGGACGAGCAGTACTTC	CASSLASGRDEQYF
TRBJ1-3	TRBV6-5	.	TRBD1	TGTGCCAGCAGCTCTGACAGGGCCTCTGGAAACACCATATATTTT	CASSSDRASGNTIYF
TRBJ1-2	TRBV12-3/TRBV12-4	once	.	TGTGCCAGCAGTTTGAGCTATGGCTACACCTTC	CASSLSYGYTF
TRBJ1-1	TRBV4-1	.	.	TGCGCCAGCAGCCAAGGACAGCGGAACACTGAAGCTTTCTTT	CASSQGQRNTEAFF
TRBJ2-1	TRBV3-1/TRBV3-2	.	TRBD2	TGTGCCAGCAGCCAAGAAGATAGCGGGAGGCAGTTCTTC	CASSQEDSGRQFF
TRBJ1-2	TRBV3-1/TRBV3-2	.	.	TGTGCCAGCAGCCAAGAAGCACGGCCACAGGGCTACACCTTC	CASSQEARPQGYTF
TRBJ1-2	TRBV5-8	.	TRBD1	TGTGCCAGCAGCTTCCGACAGGGGTTCGGCTACACCTTC	CASSFRQGFGYTF
TRBJ2-1	TRBV2	.	TRBD1	TGTGCCAGCAACGGACAGGAGTGGGGTCCCCGGCAGTTCTTC	CASNGQEWGPRQFF
TRBJ2-3	TRBV19	.	.	TGTGCCAGTAGATCGTCGACAGGATCCACAGATACGCAGTATTTT	CASRSSTGSTDTQYF
TRBJ1-1	TRBV2	.	.	TGTGCCAGCAGTGTTAAGGGTGAGGGCACTGAAGCTTTCTTT	CASSVKGEGTEAFF
TRBJ1-5	TRBV29-1	once	.	TGCAGCGTCGCTAGCGATAGCAATCAGCCCCAGCATTTT	CSVASDSNQPQHF
TRBJ2-5	TRBV24-1	.	TRBD1	TGTGCCACCAGTGACCCCCAGGGGGTTCAAGAGACCCAGTACTTC	CATSDPQGVQETQYF
TRBJ1-3	TRBV28	.	TRBD1	TGTGCCAGCAGTTCGCCGGGACAGGGGGACTCTGGAAACACCATATATTTT	CASSSPGQGDSGNTIYF
TRBJ1-1	TRBV28	.	TRBD1	TGTGCCAGCAGGGGAACGACAGGGGGTGGCACTGAAGCTTTCTTT	CASRGTTGGGTEAFF
TRBJ1-1	TRBV3-1/TRBV3-2	.	.	TGTGCCAGCAGCCAAGTCGGCCGGGACACTGAAGCTTTCTTT	CASSQVGRDTEAFF
TRBJ1-1	TRBV5-1	.	TRBD1	TGCGCCAGCAGCCCAGCAGGGGGAGGAACTGAAGCTTTCTTT	CASSPAGGGTEAFF
TRBJ2-1	TRBV6-6	.	TRBD2	TGTGCCAGCTGCGCCCAGGGACTAGACTACAATGAGCAGTTCTTC	CASCAQGLDYNEQFF
TRBJ2-1	TRBV5-1	.	TRBD2	TGCGCCAGCAGCTTTTCGGGAGGGCGACACAATGAGCAGTTCTTC	CASSFSGGRHNEQFF
TRBJ2-3	TRBV11-2	.	TRBD1	TGTGCCAGCAGCTTAGTAGGGACAGGGGTCACAGATACGCAGTATTTT	CASSLVGTGVTDTQYF
TRBJ2-5	TRBV5-5	.	TRBD2	TGTGCCAGCAGCCCATGGGAGAGGTCGGGAGGGACCCAGTACTTC	CASSPWERSGGTQYF
TRBJ2-1	TRBV5-1	.	TRBD2	TGCGCCAGCAGCCGATTCGGGACTAGCGGGATCAATGAGCAGTTCTTC	CASSRFGTSGINEQFF
TRBJ2-3	TRBV20-1	.	.	TGCAGTGCCTGGGACTGGGATACGCAGTATTTT	CSAWDWDTQYF
TRBJ2-7	TRBV5-4	once	.	TGTGCCAGCAGCGGCGGTGGTAGGGGAAACTACGAGCAGTACTTC	CASSGGGRGNYEQYF
TRBJ2-5	TRBV30	.	TRBD2	TGTGCCTGGAGTGTATTTAGCGGGAGGGCCAGGGAGACCCAGTACTTC	CAWSVFSGRARETQYF
TRBJ2-1	TRBV7-2	.	.	TGTGCCAGCAGCTTAGATTTAAGCGGTTCCTACAATGAGCAGTTCTTC	CASSLDLSGSYNEQFF
TRBJ1-1	TRBV5-3	.	.	TGTGCCCGAGCGGGCGACGTAGCTTTCTTT	CARAGDVAFF
TRBJ1-1	TRBV30	.	.	TGTGCCTGGAGCCCGGCAGGAACTGAAGCTTTCTTT	CAWSPAGTEAFF
TRBJ2-2	TRBV11-2	.	TRBD1	TGTGCCAGCAGCTTAGACCAGGACAGGATGAACACCGGGGAGCTGTTTTTT	CASSLDQDRMNTGELFF
TRBJ1-4	TRBV18	.	.	TGTGCCAGCTCACCAATTAGGGGCGATGTGGGGCTTAATGAAAAACTGTTTTTT	CASSPIRGDVGLNEKLFF
TRBJ2-3	TRBV19	few	.	TGTGCCAGTAGTCCACCAAGACAGCGACACACAGATACGCAGTATTTT	CASSPPRQRHTDTQYF
TRBJ1-2	TRBV6-5	once	TRBD1	TGTGCCAGCAGTCAACCGGGACAGGGTATCTATGGCTACACCTTC	CASSQPGQGIYGYTF
TRBJ1-1	TRBV19	.	TRBD1	TGTGCCAGTAGTCCGGGACAGTCGACTGAAGCTTTCTTT	CASSPGQSTEAFF
TRBJ1-3	TRBV7-9	once	.	TGTGCCAGCAGCCCATGGAGACCGAGCTCTGGAAACACCATATATTTT	CASSPWRPSSGNTIYF
TRBJ2-3	TRBV10-1	.	TRBD2	TGCGCCAGCAGTGAGTCCCGACTAGCGAGCACAGATACGCAGTATTTT	CASSESRLASTDTQYF
TRBJ2-3	TRBV6-6	.	TRBD2	TGTGCCAGCAGTAAGACTAGCGGGAGCACAGATACGCAGTATTTT	CASSKTSGSTDTQYF
TRBJ1-1	TRBV14	.	TRBD1	TGTGCCAGCAGCATGATGGGACAGGGGGCGCGGGGAGCTTTCTTT	CASSMMGQGARGAFF